These 22 T cell receptor beta chains came from one sample sequenced in a study of T cells in Graves' hyperthyroidism and ophthalmopathy. TCR beta CDR3 regions were amplified from RNA transcripts. The HTBI primer set served for first-round RT-PCR of the TCR CDR3. Each CDR3 protein is one row after TCRdb ran MiXCR on the multiplex PCR reads. The repertoire includes approximately 320,000 distinct CDR3 sequences, 16% of them detected once, and around 34% sits in the top ten. Sequencing input: blood. These receptors all stem from a young man with Graves' hyperthyroidism.

This clonotype showed up many times. J is TRBJ2-7 and V is TRBV11-3; D tentatively reads TRBD1 or TRBD2 (6 bases each). V lost 5 bases, J lost 3 bases, and 38 bases lay in between. The germline CDR1 and CDR2 sequences are SGHNT and YENEEA. This CDR3 has 22 residues. CDR3 nucleotides: TGTGCCAGCAGCGCGGGACAAGCTCTCGGGACCCCCGACAGAACCTCCTACTACGAGCAGTACTTC. Translating gives CASSAGQALGTPDRTSYYEQYF. Complete variable domain (other parts from reference TRBV11-3 and TRBJ2-7): EAGVVQSPRYKIIEKKQPVAFWCNPISGHNTLYWYLQNLGQGPELLIRYENEEAVDDSQLPKDRFSAERLKGVDSTLKIQPAELGDSAVYLCASSAGQALGTPDRTSYYEQYFGPGTRLTVT.

This clonotype was counted a few times. This chain joins TRBV11-2 and TRBJ2-7; the D call may be TRBD1 or TRBD2 (6 bases each). This CDR3 region has 14 residues. CDR1 SGHAT and CDR2 FQNNGV come from the germline V gene. V shed 10 bases and J shed 4 bases, with 20 bases lying between them. In DNA form, the CDR3 reads TGTGCCACCAGGGGTGGGGGGCCAAGTTACGAGCAGTACTTC. Protein product: CATRGGGPSYEQYF. Together with reference TRBV11-2 and TRBJ2-7, the CDR3 gives the full variable domain: EAGVAQSPRYKIIEKRQSVAFWCNPISGHATLYWYQQILGQGPKLLIQFQNNGVVDDSQLPKDRFSAERLKGVDSTLKIQPAKLEDSAVYLCATRGGGPSYEQYFGPGTRLTVT.

Only one count was recorded for this clonotype. The V gene is TRBV11-2, the J gene TRBJ2-1; D gene uncertain. V was trimmed by 3 bases and J by 10 bases, leaving 7 bases between them. Germline assignment: CDR1 SGHAT and CDR2 FQNNGV. The CDR3 is 11 amino acids. CDR3 in amino acids: CASSFQVEQFF. The CDR3 nucleotides read TGTGCCAGCAGCTTCCAAGTGGAGCAGTTCTTC.

This clonotype showed up just a few times. J is TRBJ2-2 and V is TRBV5-1; D gene uncertain. Germline assignment: CDR1 SGHRS and CDR2 YFSETQ. V was clipped by 5 bases and J by 3 bases, with 11 bases between them. CDR3 size: 14 residues. CDR3 protein: CASRLNGDTGELFF. In nucleotides, the CDR3 is TGCGCCAGCAGATTAAATGGGGACACCGGGGAGCTGTTTTTT.

There are many counts of this clonotype. The chain has TRBV28 and TRBJ2-4, with 10 bases that match TRBD1. Trimming took 10 bases from V and 6 from J; bases not matched to a gene: 6. The CDR3 has 13 residues. Germline CDR1 is MDHEN and CDR2 is SYDVKM. This chain's CDR3 is CATKTGGANIQYF. CDR3 sequence (DNA): TGTGCCACCAAGACAGGGGGCGCAAACATTCAGTACTTC.

There are a few counts of this clonotype. The rearrangement links TRBV12-3 or TRBV12-4 to TRBJ2-2, with 11 bases identical to TRBD2. Unmatched junction bases numbered 11, after V lost 5 bases and J lost 0 bases. The length of the CDR3 is 19 residues. In DNA form, the CDR3 reads TGTGCCAGCAGTCCAGAGGGCCTACTAGCGGGGGCGAACACCGGGGAGCTGTTTTTT. Its protein product is CASSPEGLLAGANTGELFF.

This clonotype was counted between two and nine times. V usage is TRBV27 and J usage is TRBJ1-4, with TRBD1 as a possible D gene (5 bases). Germline CDR1 MNHEY, CDR2 SMNVEV (reference sequence). The V gene lost 1 base and the J gene lost 7 bases, with 10 bases spanning the gap. The CDR3 is made up of 14 amino acids. CDR3 sequence: CASSLWGWGEKLFF. DNA for the CDR3: TGTGCCAGCAGTTTATGGGGGTGGGGTGAAAAACTGTTTTTT. Drawing the rest from reference TRBV27 and TRBJ1-4, the complete variable domain is EAQVTQNPRYLITVTGKKLTVTCSQNMNHEYMSWYRQDPGLGLRQIYYSMNVEVTDKGDVPEGYKVSRKEKRNFPLILESPSPNQTSLYFCASSLWGWGEKLFFGSGTQLSVL.

This clonotype was counted many times. The rearrangement uses TRBV28 and TRBJ2-5; 9 nucleotides match TRBD2. The CDR3 covers 21 residues. V was pared by 6 bases and J by 5 bases, with 28 bases of the junction left unmatched. CDR1 and CDR2 (germline): MDHEN, SYDVKM. The CDR3: CASSGDSSEMAGGPIRETQYF. The CDR3 bases are TGTGCCAGCAGCGGGGATTCGTCCGAGATGGCGGGAGGGCCGATACGGGAGACCCAGTACTTC.

This clonotype was detected many times. In DNA, the CDR3 is TGTGCCACCAGTGCCCGACAGGATCCCTCCTACGAGCAGTACTTC. Its translation: CATSARQDPSYEQYF. The chain links TRBV24-1 to TRBJ2-7; possible D gene TRBD1, 6 bases. The CDR3 is made up of 15 amino acids. The germline V gene has CDR1 KGHDR and CDR2 SFDVKD. V lost 5 bases and J 0 bases, leaving 13 bases between the germline ends.

There are many counts of this clonotype. The genes are TRBV6-2 or TRBV6-3 and TRBJ2-2, with TRBD2 as a possible D gene (6 bases). With 1 base removed from V and 0 bases from J, the gap between germline ends came to 9 bases. Looked up from germline, CDR1 is MNHEY and CDR2 is SVGEGT. The length of the CDR3 is 16 residues. The chain's CDR3 is CASSYWGVTNTGELFF. The CDR3, as DNA: TGTGCCAGCAGTTACTGGGGGGTTACGAACACCGGGGAGCTGTTTTTT.

The chain has TRBV7-9 and TRBJ1-1; no definite D call. Trimming removed 5 bases at V and 11 bases at J, with 18 bases between. CDR1 and CDR2 from the germline V gene are SEHNR and FQNEAQ (reference sequence). The CDR3 has 13 residues. The CDR3 is CASSPNAAELAFF. In DNA form, the CDR3 reads TGTGCCAGCAGCCCCAACGCGGCCGAACTGGCTTTCTTT. Complete variable domain (other parts from reference TRBV7-9 and TRBJ1-1): DTGVSQNPRHKITKRGQNVTFRCDPISEHNRLYWYRQTLGQGPEFLTYFQNEAQLEKSRLLSDRFSAERPKGSFSTLEIQRTEQGDSAMYLCASSPNAAELAFFGQGTRLTVV.

This clonotype was recorded many times. The J gene is TRBJ2-2, the V gene TRBV18; the match to TRBD2 covers 10 bases. J lost 1 base, V lost 3 bases, and 2 bases had no gene match. From germline, CDR1 is KGHSH and CDR2 LQKENI. This CDR3 region has 16 residues. The CDR3 loop reads CASSPRTSGNTGELFF. CDR3 in DNA: TGTGCCAGCTCACCGCGGACTAGCGGGAACACCGGGGAGCTGTTTTTT.

The count of this clonotype is one. The chain is built from TRBV3-1 and TRBJ1-2; unclear D gene. CDR1 is LGHDT and CDR2 is YNNKEL in the germline V gene (reference sequence). This CDR3 comprises 14 residues. The V gene lost 1 base and the J gene lost 5 bases, with 11 bases spanning the gap. CDR3 DNA: TGTGCCAGCAGCCAAGTGGATCCGAGGTATGGCTACACCTTC. Translation: CASSQVDPRYGYTF.

This clonotype was recorded many times. One end of the junction fails to match germline, which may point to a read error. The V and J genes are TRBV7-7 and TRBJ2-1; D is undetermined. CDR3 length: 13 residues. In germline, CDR1 is SSHAT, CDR2 FNYEAQ (reference sequence). This chain's CDR3 is CASSLGIYNEQFF. CDR3 coding DNA: TGTGCTAGCAGCTTGGGGATCTACAATGAGCAGTTCTTC.

This clonotype was seen only a few times. The rearrangement uses TRBV5-6 and TRBJ2-1; TRBD2 agrees at 10 bases. Trimming at V came to 4 bases and at J to 6 bases, leaving 7 bases not matched to a gene. The CDR3 is made up of 15 amino acids. Germline V gene lookup returns CDR1 SGHDT and CDR2 YYEEEE. CDR3 in DNA: TGTGCCAGCAGCGAAAGCGGGAGGGCTATCAATGAGCAGTTCTTC. Translation gives CASSESGRAINEQFF. The complete variable domain, with remaining parts taken from reference TRBV5-6 and TRBJ2-1, reads DAGVTQSPTHLIKTRGQQVTLRCSPKSGHDTVSWYQQALGQGPQFIFQYYEEEERQRGNFPDRFSGHQFPNYSSELNVNALLLGDSALYLCASSESGRAINEQFFGPGTRLTVL.

This clonotype was seen a handful of times. The chain employs TRBV19 and TRBJ2-7, with TRBD2 as a possible D gene (5 bases). CDR3 size: 13 residues. Germline lookup yields CDR1 LNHDA and CDR2 SQIVND (reference sequence). Trimming cost V 1 base and J 6 bases, with 10 bases left between them. CDR3 sequence: CASSIVREGEQYF. The CDR3 DNA is TGTGCCAGTAGTATAGTGAGGGAAGGCGAGCAGTACTTC.

This clonotype was detected only a few times. The chain is built from TRBV7-3 and TRBJ2-1, with 9 bases fitting TRBD2. The J segment lost 0 bases and the V segment lost 2 bases, leaving 2 bases of the junction unmatched. Germline V lookup: CDR1 SGHTA, CDR2 FQGTGA. The CDR3 covers 16 residues. The CDR3 nucleotides read TGTGCCAGCAGCTTAGCGGGAGGGCCCTCCTACAATGAGCAGTTCTTC. Protein sequence: CASSLAGGPSYNEQFF. Looking up the rest from reference TRBV7-3 and TRBJ2-1 gives the full variable domain: GAGVSQTPSNKVTEKGKYVELRCDPISGHTALYWYRQSLGQGPEFLIYFQGTGAADDSGLPNDRFFAVRPEGSVSTLKIQRTERGDSAVYLCASSLAGGPSYNEQFFGPGTRLTVL.

This clonotype came up a few times. The chain joins TRBV12-3 or TRBV12-4 to TRBJ2-6; D ambiguous. V was shortened by 3 bases and J by 0 bases, with 12 bases between the two germline ends. This CDR3 has 17 amino acids. The CDR3 loop reads CASSFGIGSSGANVLTF. CDR3 bases: TGTGCCAGCAGTTTCGGCATCGGAAGCTCTGGGGCCAACGTCCTGACTTTC.

This clonotype was found a few times. The chain carries TRBV20-1 and TRBJ2-2; perhaps D is TRBD1 or TRBD2 (5 bases each). The CDR3 runs 14 residues. Germline V gives CDR1 DFQATT, CDR2 SNEGSKA (reference sequence). Trimming cost V 3 bases and J 7 bases, with 15 bases left between them. Here the CDR3 DNA reads TGCAGTGCTAGCGCGGACGGGGCGATCGGGGAGCTGTTTTTT. Its translation: CSASADGAIGELFF.

The table lists this clonotype with many counts. The gene calls are TRBV15 and TRBJ2-1; D unresolved. The CDR3 has 13 amino acids. Germline V gene lookup returns CDR1 LNHNV and CDR2 YYDKDF (reference sequence). Deletions cut 3 bases from V and 10 bases from J, with 13 bases between. This chain's CDR3 is CATSRDRRGEQFF. The CDR3 bases are TGTGCCACCAGCAGGGATCGACGTGGGGAGCAGTTCTTC. The full variable domain, rest sourced from reference TRBV15 and TRBJ2-1, is DAMVIQNPRYQVTQFGKPVTLSCSQTLNHNVMYWYQQKSSQAPKLLFHYYDKDFNNEADTPDNFQSRRPNTSFCFLDIRSPGLGDTAMYLCATSRDRRGEQFFGPGTRLTVL.

As to this clonotype: Germline and junction disagree at one end, which may indicate a read error. This chain joins TRBV12-3 or TRBV12-4 and TRBJ2-7, with TRBD2 identical over 7 bases. CDR3 size: 16 residues. Here the CDR3 reads CASSLAQASGSYEQYF. The CDR3 nucleotides read TGTGCCAGCAGCTTAGCGCAGGCTAGCGGCTCCTACGAGCAGTACTTC.

This clonotype appeared a few times. The CDR3 DNA is TGTGCCAGCAGCCAAGTTAATACGGGCCCTTTCGGGGAGCTGTTTTTT. As protein: CASSQVNTGPFGELFF. The chain links TRBV14 to TRBJ2-2; D is undetermined. The CDR3 has 16 amino acids. The ends were cut back, 1 base at V and 7 bases at J, with 16 bases in the middle. The germline V gene encodes CDR1 SGHDN and CDR2 FVKESK.